The sequence of this T cell receptor (beta chain) was determined in a study of cytomegalovirus exposure and HLA in healthy donors. The PCR ran on 60 Vbeta and 13 Jbeta primers. This table comes from immunoSEQ multiplex PCR, and its TCRdb copy is limited to in-frame clones, with some not included. This sample has approximately 100,000 clones, with roughly 85% found just once. Germline CDR1 WNHNN, CDR2 SYGVQD (reference sequence). The CDR3 has 11 amino acids. Trimming shortened V by 0 bases and J by 10 bases, and 7 bases separated the two germline ends. Sequencing input: PBMCs. The V call is TRBV10-1, the J call TRBJ2-7, with D hard to call. This TCR came from a man aged 40-49 years in good health and CMV-seropositive. CDR3 loop: CASSESQFQYF. CDR3 coding DNA: TGCGCCAGCAGTGAGTCCCAGTTTCAGTACTTC.